The clone carrying this TCR beta chain appeared a single time. Its antigen is not identified. The data are from a study of T cell clonotyping in hematopoietic cell transplantation. Across the study: Cytoreduction preceded collection of pretransplant recipient samples. Study-level results: Cells were unsorted, so CD4 and CD8 contributions were not separated. After transplant, recipient diversity fell while pathologically expanded clonotypes grew through day 180.

Time point: recipient sample about 28 days before transplant, after cytoreduction. Samples: about 28 days before transplant, then days 30, 100 and 180 after. Measured with immunoSEQ multiplex PCR; TCRdb has only the in-frame clones, and not every one. The sample lists about 49,000 clones; approximately 84% were seen once. The V segment lost 8 bases and the J segment 9 bases; nucleotides outside the gene matches: 13. CDR3 length: 14 amino acids. From germline, CDR1 is MNHNY and CDR2 SVGAGI (reference sequence). The sequence was obtained from a man aged 55 to 70 with biphenotypic leukemia. Some clones in this sample may be carry-over from other donors' samples. This chain joins TRBV6-6 and TRBJ1-2, with 9 bases aligning to TRBD1. The input for sequencing was peripheral blood mononuclear cells, taken before stem cell transplant. CDR3 amino acids: CASYRGQGLISYTF. The CDR3, as DNA: TGTGCCAGCTATAGGGGACAGGGTTTAATCAGCTACACCTTC.